This section outlines one T cell receptor (beta chain) sequence together with its context. The data stem from a study of cytomegalovirus exposure and HLA in healthy donors. Profiling relied on immunoSEQ multiplex PCR, and the TCRdb table lists in-frame clones only, not all of them. Here the sample spans 120,000 or so clones, approximately 90% being singletons. V shed 0 bases, J shed 5 bases, and the junction held 5 bases outside the gene matches. This CDR3 is built from 15 residues. CDR1 SGHKS and CDR2 YYEKEE come from the germline V gene (reference sequence). V is TRBV5-5 and J is TRBJ2-1; 7 bases map to TRBD2. The sample comprised PBMCs. The sequence derives from a woman aged 18-29 years in good health and CMV-seronegative. DNA of the CDR3: TGTGCCAGCAGCTTGGGTAGCGGGCCGAACAATGAGCAGTTCTTC. This encodes CASSLGSGPNNEQFF.